One and the same sample provided the 26 T cell receptor beta chains below, sequenced in a study of beta chain features in type 1 diabetes. Every bit of the isolated RNA underwent reverse transcription, so sequencing read expressed TCRB transcripts. Produced via immunoSEQ multiplex PCR; TCRdb's table is partial and in-frame only. The sample contains about 350,000 clones, less than 20% of which appear only once. Sequenced material: naive CD4+ T cells from blood. The receptors stem from a woman younger than 30 in good health.

This clone was seen a few times. The rearrangement links TRBV30 to TRBJ1-2, with TRBD1 as a possible D gene (6 bases). Germline lookup yields CDR1 GTSNPN and CDR2 SVGIG (reference sequence). The CDR3 has 11 amino acids. V lost 7 bases, J lost 2 bases, and 8 bases lay in between. CDR3 bases: TGTGCCTACAGGGTAAACTATGGCTACACCTTC. Protein: CAYRVNYGYTF.

The chain combines TRBV7-2 with TRBJ2-1; the D gene is possibly TRBD2 (6 bases). The germline V gene encodes CDR1 SGHTA and CDR2 FQGNSA. Trimming removed 7 bases from V and 2 bases from J, with 15 bases in between. This CDR3 comprises 15 residues. This chain's CDR3 is CASTPGLNTYNEQFF. The CDR3 DNA reads TGTGCCAGCACCCCGGGACTCAATACCTACAATGAGCAGTTCTTC.

This sequence joins TRBV11-2 and TRBJ1-6; 8 bases are a match to TRBD1. Germline V gives CDR1 SGHAT, CDR2 FQNNGV. The V gene end was trimmed by 5 bases and the J gene end by 8 bases; junction bases not matched to a gene: 14. CDR3 size: 17 residues. This chain's CDR3 is CASSMAPTGTGYSPLHF. The CDR3 DNA reads TGTGCCAGCAGCATGGCCCCGACCGGGACAGGTTATTCACCCCTCCACTTT. Based on the CDR3 plus reference TRBV11-2 and TRBJ1-6, the full variable domain is EAGVAQSPRYKIIEKRQSVAFWCNPISGHATLYWYQQILGQGPKLLIQFQNNGVVDDSQLPKDRFSAERLKGVDSTLKIQPAKLEDSAVYLCASSMAPTGTGYSPLHFGNGTRLTVT.

The chain combines TRBV7-2 with TRBJ1-2, with D perhaps matching TRBD1 (5 bases). The CDR3 length is 13 residues. From germline, CDR1 is SGHTA and CDR2 FQGNSA. Trimming shortened V by 5 bases and J by 8 bases, and 15 bases separated the two germline ends. The DNA for the CDR3 is TGTGCCAGCAGCCAGGCTGGGGCGGGAGGCTACACCTTC. Amino acid sequence: CASSQAGAGGYTF. Based on the CDR3 plus reference TRBV7-2 and TRBJ1-2, the full variable domain is GAGVSQSPSNKVTEKGKDVELRCDPISGHTALYWYRQSLGQGLEFLIYFQGNSAPDKSGLPSDRFSAERTGGSVSTLTIQRTQQEDSAVYLCASSQAGAGGYTFGSGTRLTVV.

This clone was counted only a few times. The gene calls are TRBV29-1 and TRBJ1-1; TRBD1 agrees at 10 bases. With 6 bases clipped from V and 3 bases from J, the junction kept 4 bases outside the gene matches. The CDR3 is made up of 13 amino acids. Germline V gives CDR1 SQVTM, CDR2 ANQGSEA. For the CDR3, the DNA is TGCAGCGTACCAGGACAGGGGGACACTGAAGCTTTCTTT. It translates to CSVPGQGDTEAFF.

The chain couples TRBV6-1 to TRBJ2-7; the D is unclear. The CDR3 sequence is 12 residues long. V dropped 5 bases and J dropped 5 bases, with 10 bases sitting between them. Germline lookup yields CDR1 MNHNS and CDR2 SASEGT. DNA for the CDR3: TGTGCCAGCAGTAATCCAGGCCACGAGCAGTACTTC. Translation gives CASSNPGHEQYF.

This clone showed up just a few times. This chain joins TRBV6-1 and TRBJ2-4; D unresolved. Germline assignment: CDR1 MNHNS and CDR2 SASEGT. The CDR3 totals 12 residues. V was pared by 4 bases and J by 8 bases, with 9 bases between. The CDR3, as DNA: TGTGCCAGCAGTGCAGTAACCGACATTCAGTACTTC. Translation gives CASSAVTDIQYF.

In its sample, this clone was seen a few times. The chain uses TRBV4-3 and TRBJ1-2, with TRBD1 matching 10 bases. The CDR3 consists of 15 residues. Germline V lookup: CDR1 LGHNA, CDR2 YSLEER. V trimming: 3 bases; J trimming: 6 bases; junction bases outside the gene matches: 7. In DNA form, the CDR3 reads TGCGCCAGCAGCCAGTATACCGGGACAGGGGATGGCTACACCTTC. Translation gives CASSQYTGTGDGYTF.

This clone has just a few counts. The V and J genes are TRBV7-9 and TRBJ2-3; 12 bases line up with TRBD1. From germline, CDR1 is SEHNR and CDR2 FQNEAQ (reference sequence). The J segment lost 0 bases and the V segment lost 10 bases, leaving 17 bases of the junction unmatched. The CDR3 is made up of 19 amino acids. The CDR3 DNA reads as TGTGCCACCTCCGGGACAGGGGGCCCTAGCGGGGCTAGCACAGATACGCAGTATTTT. Its translation: CATSGTGGPSGASTDTQYF.

This chain connects TRBV7-2 to TRBJ2-1; tentatively, D is TRBD1 (6 bases). CDR3 size: 13 residues. V was clipped by 5 bases and J by 9 bases, with 14 bases between them. Germline V gene sequence: CDR1 SGHTA, CDR2 FQGNSA. CDR3 in amino acids: CASSRNTRGEQFF. For the CDR3, the DNA is TGTGCCAGCAGCCGCAATACCAGGGGTGAGCAGTTCTTC.

This clone was seen more than once but under ten times. DNA for the CDR3: TGTGCCAGCAGACCGACAGGGACGGATGAAAAACTGTTTTTT. Protein product: CASRPTGTDEKLFF. The chain combines TRBV7-9 with TRBJ1-4, with 7 bases aligning to TRBD1. CDR3 length equals 14 residues. Per the germline V gene, CDR1 is SEHNR and CDR2 is FQNEAQ (reference sequence). The trim removed 6 bases at V and 6 bases at J, leaving 7 bases unmatched.

This clone was observed a few times. The J gene is TRBJ2-2, the V gene TRBV19; 9 nucleotides agree with TRBD2. Germline CDR1 is LNHDA and CDR2 is SQIVND (reference sequence). The CDR3 is 17 residues long. Trimming removed 4 bases from V and 4 bases from J; junction bases left unmatched: 10. The CDR3 DNA reads as TGTGCCAGTAGTAATGACTTAGCGGGAGTATCCACCGGGGAGCTGTTTTTT. Its protein product is CASSNDLAGVSTGELFF.

Note on this clone: Other DNA sequences from this sample encode an identical CDR3 as well. The rearrangement uses TRBV7-9 and TRBJ2-7; weak D call: TRBD2 (5 bases). Trimming stripped 3 bases from V and 0 bases from J, with 9 bases between. The CDR3 is 14 residues long. Germline CDR1 and CDR2: SEHNR and FQNEAQ (reference sequence). In DNA, the CDR3 is TGTGCCAGCAGCTTTGAGGGTAGCTCCTACGAGCAGTACTTC. Protein sequence: CASSFEGSSYEQYF.

This chain links TRBV21-1 with TRBJ1-1. TRBV21-1 has pseudogene status. The CDR3 has 13 residues. As DNA, the CDR3 is TGTGCCAGCAGCAAAGCAGAGGGAGAGGAGGCTTTCTTT. The encoded protein is CASSKAEGEEAFF.

This clone was counted between two and nine times. This sequence joins TRBV11-1 and TRBJ1-1; tentative D call: TRBD1 (5 bases). CDR1 is SGHAT and CDR2 is FQDESV in the germline V gene (reference sequence). Trimming left V 4 bases short and J 7 bases short, with 16 bases between. The CDR3 length is 14 residues. CDR3 loop: CASSSRPGGDEAFF. DNA for the CDR3: TGTGCCAGCAGCTCTCGGCCTGGGGGGGATGAAGCTTTCTTT. Full variable domain (remainder filled in from reference TRBV11-1 and TRBJ1-1): EAEVAQSPRYKITEKSQAVAFWCDPISGHATLYWYRQILGQGPELLVQFQDESVVDDSQLPKDRFSAERLKGVDSTLKIQPAELGDSAMYLCASSSRPGGDEAFFGQGTRLTVV.

This clone was counted only a few times. J is TRBJ2-5 and V is TRBV28; the match to TRBD1 covers 8 bases. This CDR3 region has 15 residues. Looked up from germline, CDR1 is MDHEN and CDR2 is SYDVKM. V gave up 4 bases and J gave up 2 bases; unmatched junction bases: 6. The CDR3 bases are TGTGCCAGCAGTTCCGCAGGGACAGGACAAGAGACCCAGTACTTC. Residues: CASSSAGTGQETQYF.

The rearrangement uses TRBV7-2 and TRBJ2-1; 14 bases agree with TRBD2. V gave up 4 bases and J gave up 7 bases; unmatched junction bases: 6. The V gene's germline CDR1 is SGHTA and CDR2 FQGNSA. The CDR3 length is 16 residues. CDR3 residues: CASSSRLAGGRNEQFF. The CDR3 coding sequence is TGTGCCAGCAGCTCCAGACTAGCGGGGGGGCGGAATGAGCAGTTCTTC.

This clone has just a few counts. The chain carries TRBV18 and TRBJ1-2, with D uncertain. This CDR3 region has 12 residues. Deletions cut 2 bases from V and 9 bases from J, with 10 bases between. Germline loops: CDR1 KGHSH, CDR2 LQKENI. CDR3 in amino acids: CASSPEGVSYTF. As DNA, the CDR3 is TGTGCCAGCTCACCAGAGGGAGTCAGCTACACCTTC.

CDR3 in DNA: TGTGCCTGGAGTAGGCGACAGAAAATGAATGGCTACACCTTC. The encoded protein is CAWSRRQKMNGYTF. The rearrangement joins TRBV30 to TRBJ1-2, with D perhaps matching TRBD1 (5 bases). The V end was cut by 2 bases, the J end by 6 bases, with 16 bases between. Germline V lookup: CDR1 GTSNPN, CDR2 SVGIG (reference sequence). CDR3 length: 14 amino acids.

The sample holds a few counts of this clone. The V and J genes are TRBV5-6 and TRBJ1-3; D is ambiguous. This CDR3 contains 14 residues. V lost 7 bases and J 0 bases, leaving 11 bases between the germline ends. Germline CDR1 SGHDT, CDR2 YYEEEE. DNA of the CDR3: TGTGCCAGCTACGGGTCCTACTCTGGAAACACCATATATTTT. Its protein product is CASYGSYSGNTIYF.

J is TRBJ1-2 and V is TRBV28; D unclear. The CDR3 consists of 10 residues. Germline V gene data show CDR1 as MDHEN and CDR2 as SYDVKM. V lost 7 bases, J lost 7 bases, and 7 bases lay in between. The chain's CDR3 is CASKSTGYTF. The CDR3 DNA sequence: TGTGCCAGCAAGAGCACTGGCTACACCTTC.

The chain combines TRBV11-2 with TRBJ2-1; the D is unclear. This CDR3 has 15 amino acids. The germline CDR1 and CDR2 sequences are SGHAT and FQNNGV. Between the trimmed V and J ends, which lost 3 bases and 0 bases, there was a span of 9 bases. CDR3 sequence: CASSFSTSSYNEQFF. The CDR3 nucleotides read TGTGCCAGCAGCTTTTCGACAAGCTCCTACAATGAGCAGTTCTTC.

The V call is TRBV19, the J call TRBJ2-2; D may be TRBD2 (6 bases). Trimming left V 6 bases short and J 3 bases short, with 11 bases between. In germline, CDR1 is LNHDA, CDR2 SQIVND (reference sequence). The CDR3 is 14 residues long. CDR3 in amino acids: CASRNSGYTGELFF. The CDR3 nucleotides read TGTGCCAGTAGGAACAGCGGGTACACCGGGGAGCTGTTTTTT. Full variable domain (rest looked up from reference TRBV19 and TRBJ2-2): DGGITQSPKYLFRKEGQNVTLSCEQNLNHDAMYWYRQDPGQGLRLIYYSQIVNDFQKGDIAEGYSVSREKKESFPLTVTSAQKNPTAFYLCASRNSGYTGELFFGEGSRLTVL.

The chain carries TRBV30 and TRBJ2-7; D perhaps matches TRBD1 (6 bases). V lost 1 base to trimming and J lost 6 bases, with 10 bases between them. This CDR3 contains 12 residues. Germline lookup yields CDR1 GTSNPN and CDR2 SVGIG (reference sequence). The CDR3 DNA follows: TGTGCCTGGAGTGCTGACAGGCCCGAGCAGTACTTC. Encoded protein: CAWSADRPEQYF. Complete variable domain (other parts from reference TRBV30 and TRBJ2-7): SQTIHQWPATLVQPVGSPLSLECTVEGTSNPNLYWYRQAAGRGLQLLFYSVGIGQISSEVPQNLSASRPQDRQFILSSKKLLLSDSGFYLCAWSADRPEQYFGPGTRLTVT.

The chain links TRBV7-9 to TRBJ2-5, with unresolved D. The CDR3 consists of 12 residues. Germline V gene sequence: CDR1 SEHNR, CDR2 FQNEAQ (reference sequence). With 3 bases removed from V and 5 bases from J, the gap between germline ends came to 7 bases. The CDR3 bases are TGTGCCAGCAGCTTTGCCGAGGAGACCCAGTACTTC. Translation gives CASSFAEETQYF. The complete variable domain, with remaining parts taken from reference TRBV7-9 and TRBJ2-5, reads DTGVSQNPRHKITKRGQNVTFRCDPISEHNRLYWYRQTLGQGPEFLTYFQNEAQLEKSRLLSDRFSAERPKGSFSTLEIQRTEQGDSAMYLCASSFAEETQYFGPGTRLLVL.

This rearrangement joins TRBV2 to TRBJ1-3; 7 bases are shared with TRBD1. Per germline, CDR1 SNHLY and CDR2 FYNNEI. The V gene end was trimmed by 0 bases and the J gene end by 2 bases; junction bases not matched to a gene: 1. The CDR3 length is 15 residues. The CDR3 bases are TGTGCCAGCAGTGAAGCTGGGACAGCTGGAAACACCATATATTTT. As protein: CASSEAGTAGNTIYF. Variable domain in full (rest from reference TRBV2 and TRBJ1-3): EPEVTQTPSHQVTQMGQEVILRCVPISNHLYFYWYRQILGQKVEFLVSFYNNEISEKSEIFDDQFSVERPDGSNFTLKIRSTKLEDSAMYFCASSEAGTAGNTIYFGEGSWLTVV.